Listed below are T cell receptor beta chains from one sample, sequenced in a study of T cells after posttransplantation cyclophosphamide. Generated by immunoSEQ multiplex PCR, the TCRdb table keeps only in-frame clones and is missing some. The sample holds about 34,000 clones, and no clone turns up only once. Material: PBMCs. The receptors come from a woman in her 50s in good health and a related stem cell transplant donor. Both conserved end residues are part of each CDR3. D genes are given only for firm matches. Clone size is shown for a subset of rows, as once, few, many or a class of expanded clone.

J: TRBJ2-3; size: many; length: 16; V: TRBV18; D: TRBD2; DNA: TGTGCCAGCTCACGTCAAGCGGGAGGGTACACAGATACGCAGTATTTT; CDR3: CASSRQAGGYTDTQYF
J: TRBJ2-3; size: many; length: 14; V: TRBV11-3; D: TRBD1; DNA: TGTGCCAGCAGCCACAGACAGGGGACAGATACGCAGTATTTT; CDR3: CASSHRQGTDTQYF
J: TRBJ1-4; size: many; length: 15; V: TRBV6-6; D: .; DNA: TGTGCCAGCAGTTACGTTCGTGCAACTAATGAAAAACTGTTTTTT; CDR3: CASSYVRATNEKLFF
J: TRBJ2-7; size: .; length: 14; V: TRBV29-1; D: .; DNA: TGCAGCGTTGAGGAGCGCCATTCCTCCTACGAGCAGTACTTC; CDR3: CSVEERHSSYEQYF
J: TRBJ2-5; size: few; length: 16; V: TRBV5-1; D: TRBD1; DNA: TGCGCCAGCAGCTTGGACAGGGGTGGACCAAGAGAGACCCAGTACTTC; CDR3: CASSLDRGGPRETQYF
J: TRBJ1-2; size: many; length: 14; V: TRBV27; D: .; DNA: TGTGCCAGCAGTGTTAACAGGGTTTCCGATGGCTACACCTTC; CDR3: CASSVNRVSDGYTF
J: TRBJ2-5; size: .; length: 15; V: TRBV9; D: .; DNA: TGTGCCAGCAGCCCGAGGGACACCTCACAAGAGACCCAGTACTTC; CDR3: CASSPRDTSQETQYF
J: TRBJ2-1; size: many; length: 16; V: TRBV11-3; D: TRBD2; DNA: TGTGCCAGCAGCTTCGGGGGGGCTAACGGCTACAATGAGCAGTTCTTC; CDR3: CASSFGGANGYNEQFF
J: TRBJ1-1; size: many; length: 14; V: TRBV2; D: TRBD1; DNA: TGTGCCAGCAGTGCCCGACAGGGGGCCTCTGAAGCTTTCTTT; CDR3: CASSARQGASEAFF
J: TRBJ2-1; size: many; length: 14; V: TRBV7-3; D: TRBD2; DNA: TGTGCCAGCAGCCGGGGACTAGTTGACAATGAGCAGTTCTTC; CDR3: CASSRGLVDNEQFF
J: TRBJ2-7; size: many; length: 16; V: TRBV11-2; D: .; DNA: TGTGCCAGCAGCCCGCGGCCAGGGATGAGCTCCTACGAGCAGTACTTC; CDR3: CASSPRPGMSSYEQYF
J: TRBJ2-2; size: many; length: 16; V: TRBV5-1; D: TRBD2; DNA: TGCGCCAGCAGCGGAACTGCCCGGGGGGGCACCGGGGAGCTGTTTTTT; CDR3: CASSGTARGGTGELFF
J: TRBJ2-3; size: many; length: 15; V: TRBV14; D: TRBD2; DNA: TGTGCCAGCAGCCAAGCTAGCGGGAGGCCGGGGACGCAGTATTTT; CDR3: CASSQASGRPGTQYF
J: TRBJ2-7; size: few; length: 14; V: TRBV7-3; D: TRBD2; DNA: TGTGCCAGCAGCTTGGGGGGGAATAGCATAGAGCAGTACTTC; CDR3: CASSLGGNSIEQYF
J: TRBJ1-3; size: many; length: 17; V: TRBV28; D: TRBD1; DNA: TGTGCCAGCAGGGTAGGTCCGGGACAGCTCTCTGGAAACACCATATATTTT; CDR3: CASRVGPGQLSGNTIYF
J: TRBJ1-2; size: many; length: 13; V: TRBV4-3; D: .; DNA: TGCGCCAGCAGCCAAGATTTCGGGTTTGGCTACACCTTC; CDR3: CASSQDFGFGYTF
J: TRBJ2-1; size: many; length: 13; V: TRBV10-1; D: .; DNA: TGCGCCAGTAAAGCTTCCGGGACTTGGCTGCAGTTCTTC; CDR3: CASKASGTWLQFF
J: TRBJ1-1; size: many; length: 11; V: TRBV2; D: .; DNA: TGTGCCACCTACGACTTCACTGAAGCTTTCTTT; CDR3: CATYDFTEAFF
J: TRBJ2-3; size: many; length: 19; V: TRBV12-3/TRBV12-4; D: TRBD2; DNA: TGTGCCAGCAGTTCGTGGACTAGCGGTGCTACGCCTAGCACAGATACGCAGTATTTT; CDR3: CASSSWTSGATPSTDTQYF
J: TRBJ2-1; size: many; length: 17; V: TRBV18; D: TRBD2; DNA: TGTGCCAGCTCACCCTTGGGAGGGGCGCTCTCCTACAATGAGCAGTTCTTC; CDR3: CASSPLGGALSYNEQFF
J: TRBJ2-1; size: many; length: 13; V: TRBV6-4; D: TRBD1; DNA: TGTGCCAGCAGTCCGGGACAGCACAATGAGCAGTTCTTC; CDR3: CASSPGQHNEQFF
J: TRBJ2-5; size: many; length: 13; V: TRBV2; D: .; DNA: TGTGCCAGCAGGAGGGACTGGGAAGAGACCCAGTACTTC; CDR3: CASRRDWEETQYF
J: TRBJ2-3; size: few; length: 13; V: TRBV29-1; D: TRBD2; DNA: TGCAGCGTTGCTAGCGGAAGCACAGATACGCAGTATTTT; CDR3: CSVASGSTDTQYF
J: TRBJ1-1; size: many; length: 15; V: TRBV6-5; D: .; DNA: TGTGCCAGCAGTTACGGGGCGGTAGGGAACACTGAAGCTTTCTTT; CDR3: CASSYGAVGNTEAFF
J: TRBJ2-1; size: many; length: 14; V: TRBV4-3; D: TRBD1; DNA: TGCGCCAGCAGCCAGGCCTCTGCGGACAGGGCTTTTTTCTTC; CDR3: CASSQASADRAFFF
J: TRBJ1-1; size: many; length: 17; V: TRBV11-1; D: .; DNA: TGTGCCAGCAGCTCCAAGTGGGGAAGACAAGGGGACACTGAAGCTTTCTTT; CDR3: CASSSKWGRQGDTEAFF
J: TRBJ1-5; size: many; length: 12; V: TRBV29-1; D: .; DNA: TGCAGCGTTTCCTCGGAGGGGGTGCCCCAGCATTTT; CDR3: CSVSSEGVPQHF
J: TRBJ2-5; size: many; length: 11; V: TRBV12-3/TRBV12-4; D: .; DNA: TGTGCCAGCAGGGGAGGACTGACCCAGTACTTC; CDR3: CASRGGLTQYF
J: TRBJ2-1; size: many; length: 14; V: TRBV30; D: TRBD2; DNA: TGTGCCTGGAGACCGGGACTAGCGGACAATGAGCAGTTCTTC; CDR3: CAWRPGLADNEQFF
J: TRBJ2-1; size: many; length: 11; V: TRBV29-1; D: .; DNA: TGCAGCGCCATGACTGCCCGTGAGCAGTTCTTC; CDR3: CSAMTAREQFF
J: TRBJ2-4; size: few; length: 16; V: TRBV27; D: .; DNA: TGTGCCAGCAGTCTTCAGGGAGAACTAGCCAAAAACATTCAGTACTTC; CDR3: CASSLQGELAKNIQYF